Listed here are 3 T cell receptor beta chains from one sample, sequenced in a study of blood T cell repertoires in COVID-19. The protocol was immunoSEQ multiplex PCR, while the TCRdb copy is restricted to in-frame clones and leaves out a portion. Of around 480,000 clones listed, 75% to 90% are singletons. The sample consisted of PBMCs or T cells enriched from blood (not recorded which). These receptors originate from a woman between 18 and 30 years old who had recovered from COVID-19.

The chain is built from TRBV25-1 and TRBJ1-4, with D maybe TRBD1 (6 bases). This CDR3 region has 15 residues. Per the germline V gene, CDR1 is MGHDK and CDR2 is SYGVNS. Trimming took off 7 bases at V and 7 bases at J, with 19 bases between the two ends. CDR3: CASIKSGQGSEKLFF. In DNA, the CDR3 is TGTGCCAGCATCAAATCGGGTCAGGGGAGTGAAAAACTGTTTTTT.

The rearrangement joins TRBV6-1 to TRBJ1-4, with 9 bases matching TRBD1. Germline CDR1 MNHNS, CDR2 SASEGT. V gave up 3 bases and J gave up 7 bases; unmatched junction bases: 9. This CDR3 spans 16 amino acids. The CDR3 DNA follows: TGTGCCAGCAGTGACTATTCTAGGGACAGGGCTGAAAAACTGTTTTTT. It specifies CASSDYSRDRAEKLFF.

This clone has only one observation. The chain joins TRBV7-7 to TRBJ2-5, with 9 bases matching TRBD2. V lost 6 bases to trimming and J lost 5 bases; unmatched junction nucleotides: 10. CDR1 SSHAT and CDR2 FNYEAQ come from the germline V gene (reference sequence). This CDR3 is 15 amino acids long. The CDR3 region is CASSLSTSGVETQYF. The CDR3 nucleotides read TGTGCCAGCAGTCTATCGACTAGCGGTGTGGAGACCCAGTACTTC.